Listed here are 29 T cell receptor beta chains from one sample, sequenced in a study of blood T cell repertoires in COVID-19. Data came from immunoSEQ multiplex PCR; TCRdb stores just in-frame clones and leaves some out. Among roughly 170,000 clones listed, around 87% were seen once. Sequencing input: peripheral blood. The receptors were gathered from a man aged 40-50 years with active or convalescent COVID-19.

The chain recombines TRBV2 with TRBJ1-5; a possible D gene is TRBD1 (5 bases). The CDR3 is 14 residues long. Trimming took 1 base from V and 11 from J, leaving 15 bases between them. The germline gives CDR1 SNHLY, CDR2 FYNNEI. CDR3 amino acids: CASSEGLLFRAQHF. The CDR3 bases are TGTGCCAGCAGTGAAGGGTTACTTTTCAGGGCCCAGCATTTT.

V usage is TRBV27 and J usage is TRBJ1-2; D is perhaps TRBD1 (6 bases). The CDR3 contains 14 residues. V lost 5 bases and J 2 bases, leaving 12 bases between the germline ends. CDR1 and CDR2 from the germline V gene are MNHEY and SMNVEV (reference sequence). The DNA of the CDR3 is TGTGCCAGCAGTGGGGACAAAGGAAACTATGGCTACACCTTC. This encodes CASSGDKGNYGYTF.

V usage is TRBV3-1 (or the pseudogene TRBV3-2) and J usage is TRBJ2-5; D unresolved. The CDR3 length is 13 residues. V dropped 0 bases and J dropped 7 bases, with 9 bases sitting between them. Germline CDR1 and CDR2: LGHDT and YNNKEL (reference sequence). The chain's CDR3 is CASSQDPLGTQYF. CDR3 DNA: TGTGCCAGCAGCCAAGACCCCCTAGGGACCCAGTACTTC.

The rearrangement joins TRBV30 to TRBJ1-6; no clear D gene. Trimming shortened V by 0 bases and J by 9 bases, and 12 bases separated the two germline ends. The germline CDR1 and CDR2 sequences are GTSNPN and SVGIG (reference sequence). This CDR3 is built from 14 residues. CDR3 protein: CAWSVMAPGSPLHF. The CDR3 DNA reads TGTGCCTGGAGTGTAATGGCCCCAGGTTCACCCCTCCACTTT.

The CDR3 protein is CASSLDTTDTQYF. DNA for the CDR3: TGTGCCAGCAGCTTAGACACCACAGATACGCAGTATTTT. The chain combines TRBV7-2 with TRBJ2-3, with D unresolved. V lost 1 base, J lost 2 bases, and 4 bases lay in between. Germline loops: CDR1 SGHTA, CDR2 FQGNSA. The CDR3 length is 13 residues.

The V call is TRBV9, the J call TRBJ2-7, with D uncertain. The CDR3 is made up of 11 amino acids. Germline CDR1 and CDR2: SGDLS and YYNGEE. V dropped 4 bases and J dropped 7 bases, with 9 bases sitting between them. The CDR3 DNA sequence: TGTGCCAGCAGCCCCCGTTTAGAGCAGTACTTC. Its protein product is CASSPRLEQYF. The full variable domain, in which reference TRBV9 and TRBJ2-7 provide the parts outside the CDR3, is DSGVTQTPKHLITATGQRVTLRCSPRSGDLSVYWYQQSLDQGLQFLIQYYNGEERAKGNILERFSAQQFPDLHSELNLSSLELGDSALYFCASSPRLEQYFGPGTRLTVT.

This chain connects TRBV5-1 to TRBJ1-3; possibly TRBD1 for D (6 bases). This CDR3 has 13 residues. The ends were cut back, 5 bases at V and 1 base at J, with 7 bases in the middle. CDR1 is SGHRS, CDR2 YFSETQ, per germline. CDR3 DNA sequence: TGCGCCAGCAGACAGGGATCTGGAAACACCATATATTTT. This encodes CASRQGSGNTIYF.

J is TRBJ2-1 and V is TRBV30; D uncertain. The CDR3 loop spans 12 amino acids. Trimming took off 5 bases at V and 10 bases at J, with 15 bases between the two ends. From germline, CDR1 is GTSNPN and CDR2 SVGIG (reference sequence). CDR3 amino acids: CAWDSLTSEQFF. CDR3 bases: TGTGCCTGGGACTCCCTGACTTCAGAGCAGTTCTTC.

V gene TRBV3-1 (or the pseudogene TRBV3-2) combines with J gene TRBJ1-1, with D tentatively TRBD1 (6 bases). The CDR3 is 15 residues long. Germline CDR1 is LGHDT and CDR2 is YNNKEL (reference sequence). V gave up 3 bases and J gave up 1 base, with 12 bases separating them. CDR3 sequence reads: CASSHRGYTNTEAFF. The CDR3 DNA is TGTGCCAGCAGCCACAGGGGTTATACGAACACTGAAGCTTTCTTT.

The chain employs TRBV4-3 and TRBJ2-6; the D gene is possibly TRBD2 (5 bases). Germline V gives CDR1 LGHNA, CDR2 YSLEER. This CDR3 contains 16 residues. Trimming pared 1 base from V and 4 bases from J, leaving 11 bases between. The CDR3 bases are TGCGCCAGCAGCCAAGGGAAGGTAGCGGGGGCCAACGTCCTGACTTTC. Protein product: CASSQGKVAGANVLTF.

Concerning this clone itself: Different DNA sequences within this sample yield the same CDR3. The CDR3 DNA is TGTGCCAGCAGCTTTCAGGGGTCGAATCAGCCCCAGCATTTT. It is translated as CASSFQGSNQPQHF. The J gene is TRBJ1-5, the V gene TRBV7-9; tentatively, D is TRBD1 (6 bases). Between the trimmed V and J ends, which lost 3 bases and 4 bases, there was a span of 10 bases. Germline V lookup: CDR1 SEHNR, CDR2 FQNEAQ (reference sequence). The CDR3 consists of 14 residues. The full variable domain, completed using reference TRBV7-9 and TRBJ1-5, is DTGVSQNPRHKITKRGQNVTFRCDPISEHNRLYWYRQTLGQGPEFLTYFQNEAQLEKSRLLSDRFSAERPKGSFSTLEIQRTEQGDSAMYLCASSFQGSNQPQHFGDGTRLSIL.

The chain links TRBV24-1 to TRBJ1-5; 7 bases agree with TRBD1. V dropped 4 bases and J dropped 4; count of bases not matched to a gene: 9. CDR3 length: 16 amino acids. Germline-derived CDR1 and CDR2 are KGHDR and SFDVKD. CDR3 sequence (DNA): TGTGCCACCAGTGACGACCGGACAGGCCAGAATCAGCCCCAGCATTTT. It codes for CATSDDRTGQNQPQHF.

The chain combines TRBV12-3 or TRBV12-4 with TRBJ2-3; D gene unclear. The CDR3 length is 12 residues. V shed 1 base and J shed 8 bases, with 7 bases lying between them. The CDR3 loop reads CASSLGVSTQYF. In DNA form, the CDR3 reads TGTGCCAGCAGTTTAGGAGTAAGTACGCAGTATTTT.

The chain links TRBV6-1 to TRBJ1-3, with D perhaps matching TRBD1 (6 bases). The CDR3 extends over 15 amino acids. The V end lost 5 bases, the J end lost 0 bases, and 11 bases lay between the germline ends. Germline lookup yields CDR1 MNHNS and CDR2 SASEGT. CDR3 nucleotides: TGTGCCAGCAGTCAAGGACAGCACTCTGGAAACACCATATATTTT. Amino acids: CASSQGQHSGNTIYF.

DNA for the CDR3: TGTGCCAGCAGCCCTGGACTAGCGGGGGGGTACCAAGAGACCCAGTACTTC. Protein: CASSPGLAGGYQETQYF. J is TRBJ2-5 and V is TRBV4-2; TRBD2 agrees at 15 bases. J lost 0 bases, V lost 4 bases, and 3 bases had no gene match. Germline V gives CDR1 LGHNA, CDR2 YNFKEQ. The CDR3 contains 17 residues.

The rearrangement links TRBV28 to TRBJ2-1; D may be TRBD1 (7 bases). V lost 3 bases to trimming and J lost 13 bases, with 13 bases between them. CDR1 MDHEN and CDR2 SYDVKM come from the germline V gene. The length of the CDR3 is 12 residues. CDR3 loop: CASSFQGGFQFF. DNA for the CDR3: TGTGCCAGCAGTTTTCAGGGGGGATTCCAGTTCTTC.

This chain uses TRBV5-1 with TRBJ2-5; D might be TRBD2 (7 bases). The CDR3 has 16 residues. Trimming removed 1 base from V and 7 bases from J, with 20 bases in between. The germline V gene has CDR1 SGHRS and CDR2 YFSETQ. Written as DNA, the CDR3 is TGCGCCAGCAGCTTGAATGGAGGGGGGGCCGTGGGGACCCAGTACTTC. The encoded protein is CASSLNGGGAVGTQYF.

The chain is built from TRBV6-2 or TRBV6-3 and TRBJ2-1, with 13 bases that match TRBD2. The V and J ends lost 2 bases and 9 bases, in that order; junction bases with no gene match: 4. The germline V gene has CDR1 MNHEY and CDR2 SVGEGT. This CDR3 contains 15 residues. CDR3 sequence reads: CASSYGLAGVGEQFF. The DNA for the CDR3 is TGTGCCAGCAGTTACGGACTAGCGGGGGTCGGTGAGCAGTTCTTC.

The chain employs TRBV5-4 and TRBJ2-4; D is possibly TRBD1 (7 bases). Germline-derived CDR1 and CDR2 are SGHNT and YYREEE (reference sequence). Trimming removed 4 bases from V and 7 bases from J, with 18 bases in between. This CDR3 spans 15 amino acids. In nucleotides, the CDR3 is TGTGCCAGCAGCGCGGGACAGTCAGGCCTTAACATTCAGTACTTC. This gives the protein CASSAGQSGLNIQYF.

V and J are TRBV27 and TRBJ1-5; TRBD1 aligns across 7 bases. J gave up 2 bases and V 6 bases, and 10 bases lay outside the gene matches. This CDR3 is built from 16 residues. The germline CDR1 and CDR2 sequences are MNHEY and SMNVEV (reference sequence). DNA for the CDR3: TGTGCCAGCAGAGTTGCAGGGGGGTTCGGCAATCAGCCCCAGCATTTT. Its translation is CASRVAGGFGNQPQHF.

The genes are TRBV7-3 and TRBJ2-7, with a weak D call TRBD2 (7 bases). This CDR3 has 15 amino acids. Germline-derived CDR1 and CDR2 are SGHTA and FQGTGA. Trimming removed 2 bases at V and 1 base at J, with 12 bases between. For the CDR3, the DNA is TGTGCCAGCAGCTTAGAAAGGGGGGGATCCTACGAGCAGTACTTC. Its translation is CASSLERGGSYEQYF. Combining the CDR3 with reference TRBV7-3 and TRBJ2-7 gives the whole variable domain GAGVSQTPSNKVTEKGKYVELRCDPISGHTALYWYRQSLGQGPEFLIYFQGTGAADDSGLPNDRFFAVRPEGSVSTLKIQRTERGDSAVYLCASSLERGGSYEQYFGPGTRLTVT.

V gene TRBV7-2 combines with J gene TRBJ1-4, with 7 bases fitting TRBD1. The CDR3 loop spans 14 amino acids. Losses at the gene ends were 5 bases for V and 10 bases for J; bases not matched to a gene: 10. In germline, CDR1 is SGHTA, CDR2 FQGNSA. Written as DNA, the CDR3 is TGTGCCAGCAGCAAAGACAGGGAACTTGGAAAACTGTTTTTT. Protein: CASSKDRELGKLFF.

The chain combines TRBV13 with TRBJ1-1; D is possibly TRBD1 (6 bases). The CDR3 loop spans 12 amino acids. Trimming removed 5 bases at V and 5 bases at J, with 9 bases between. Per germline, CDR1 PRHDT and CDR2 FYEKMQ (reference sequence). The CDR3: CASSHRVTEAFF. CDR3 nucleotide sequence: TGTGCCAGCAGCCACAGGGTTACTGAAGCTTTCTTT.

This chain connects TRBV6-5 to TRBJ1-5; 7 bases fit TRBD1. V shed 6 bases, J shed 7 bases, and the junction held 12 bases outside the gene matches. Germline V lookup: CDR1 MNHEY, CDR2 SVGAGI. The CDR3 has 15 residues. The CDR3 nucleotides read TGTGCCAGCAGACCGACAGGGAGAACGGTCCAGCCCCAGCATTTT. As protein: CASRPTGRTVQPQHF.

This CDR3 reads CASGTTGQGSNSPLHF. CDR3 nucleotide sequence: TGTGCTAGTGGCACTACGGGACAGGGCAGTAATTCACCCCTCCACTTT. The chain has TRBV12-5 and TRBJ1-6, with 9 nucleotides matching TRBD1. J lost 6 bases, V lost 6 bases, and 9 bases had no gene match. Looked up from germline, CDR1 is LGHNT and CDR2 is FRNRAP. The CDR3 spans 16 residues.

This clone is a singleton in its sample. This chain links TRBV6-4 with TRBJ1-6; 9 nucleotides align to TRBD1. V shed 4 bases, J shed 11 bases, and the junction held 3 bases outside the gene matches. The CDR3 is 13 amino acids. The germline V gene encodes CDR1 MRHNA and CDR2 SNTAGT. The CDR3 here is CASSGGTGTPLHF. The CDR3 DNA is TGTGCCAGCAGTGGAGGGACAGGGACACCCCTCCACTTT.

This chain connects TRBV9 to TRBJ2-7; no reliable D call. CDR1 and CDR2 (germline): SGDLS, YYNGEE. Trimming pared 0 bases from V and 7 bases from J, leaving 11 bases between. This CDR3 has 13 amino acids. This CDR3 is CASSVGPLGEQYF. In nucleotides, the CDR3 is TGTGCCAGCAGCGTAGGACCCCTCGGGGAGCAGTACTTC. The whole variable domain, remainder taken from reference TRBV9 and TRBJ2-7, is DSGVTQTPKHLITATGQRVTLRCSPRSGDLSVYWYQQSLDQGLQFLIQYYNGEERAKGNILERFSAQQFPDLHSELNLSSLELGDSALYFCASSVGPLGEQYFGPGTRLTVT.

The chain links TRBV12-3 or TRBV12-4 to TRBJ2-7; D is uncertain. The V and J ends lost 7 bases and 2 bases respectively, with 12 bases between them. The CDR3 is made up of 13 amino acids. The DNA for the CDR3 is TGTGCCAGCACCCTCGGGTATACCTACGAGCAGTACTTC. Its protein product is CASTLGYTYEQYF.

This clone has only one observation. The chain carries TRBV15 and TRBJ2-7, with D uncertain. Trimming cost V 0 bases and J 3 bases, with 9 bases left between them. Germline values: CDR1 LNHNV, CDR2 YYDKDF (reference sequence). The length of the CDR3 is 14 residues. CDR3 sequence: CATSRDSGGYEQYF. As DNA, the CDR3 is TGTGCCACCAGCAGAGATTCAGGTGGCTACGAGCAGTACTTC.